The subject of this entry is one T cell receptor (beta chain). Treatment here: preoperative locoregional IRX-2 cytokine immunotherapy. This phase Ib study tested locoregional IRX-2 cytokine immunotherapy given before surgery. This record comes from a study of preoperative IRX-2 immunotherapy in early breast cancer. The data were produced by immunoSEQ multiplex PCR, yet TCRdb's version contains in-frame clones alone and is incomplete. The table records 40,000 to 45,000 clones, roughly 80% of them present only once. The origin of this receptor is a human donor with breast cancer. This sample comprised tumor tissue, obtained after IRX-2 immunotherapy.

The CDR3 nucleotides are TGTGCCAGCACCCCGGGAGGGAACTATGGCTACACCTTC. Encoded protein: CASTPGGNYGYTF. The chain couples TRBV6-8 to TRBJ1-2; D remains ambiguous. The V gene lost 7 bases and the J gene lost 2 bases, with 11 bases spanning the gap. This CDR3 spans 13 amino acids. Germline lookup yields CDR1 MNHGY and CDR2 SAAAGT.